Sequencing of this T cell receptor (beta chain) was carried out in a study of regulatory T cells in long-lasting Graves disease. Across the whole study: Prior antithyroid drug treatment in newly diagnosed Graves' patients lasted under 3 months.

CDR3 length: 14 residues. Germline assignment: CDR1 KGHDR and CDR2 SFDVKD. Between the trimmed V and J ends, which lost 9 bases and 1 base, there was a span of 11 bases. The time point is: newly diagnosed GD, antithyroid drugs for less than 3 months. With RNA extracted from PBMCs as input, the TCR library was made. Both iRepertoire HTBI primers and Arm-PCR of CDR3 regions were used to build the TCR beta libraries. A single record per CDR3 protein comes from TCRdb applying MiXCR to the multiplex PCR reads. Of roughly 410,000 distinct CDR3 sequences in the sample, about 15% are singletons; the top ten hold about 8.2%. This clonotype was seen at least ten times. The same sample was also used in a study of T cells in Graves' hyperthyroidism and ophthalmopathy.

J is TRBJ2-2 and V is TRBV24-1; no firm D call. The TCR was taken from a woman aged 35 to 49 with Graves disease. Specimen: peripheral blood mononuclear cells (PBMCs), collected at new diagnosis, from a patient treated with antithyroid drugs. CDR3 nucleotides: TGTGCCACCGCGCCCCCCGGGAACACCGGGGAGCTGTTTTTT. Its translation is CATAPPGNTGELFF.